What follows is one T cell receptor (beta chain) and its context. What it binds is not known. Looked up from germline, CDR1 is SNHLY and CDR2 is FYNNEI. The trim removed 7 bases at V and 4 bases at J, leaving 24 bases unmatched. The CDR3 contains 19 residues. This entry is derived from a study of cytomegalovirus exposure and HLA in healthy donors. Findings and caveats of the study: In a later analysis, TCR beta V- and J-gene trimming was associated with a missense DCLRE1C variant.

The PCR employed 60 Vbeta primers together with 13 Jbeta primers. Assay: immunoSEQ multiplex PCR; the TCRdb copy retains only in-frame clones and omits some. The sample has just over 150,000 clones, roughly 84% seen once. The clonotype originates from a man aged 18-30 years in good health and CMV-seronegative. The chain recombines TRBV2 with TRBJ1-1; 7 nucleotides agree with TRBD1. The sequenced material came from PBMCs. The CDR3 sequence: CASINLPTLEQGTGTEAFF. The CDR3 nucleotides read TGTGCCAGCATCAACCTGCCAACCTTGGAACAGGGGACGGGCACTGAAGCTTTCTTT.